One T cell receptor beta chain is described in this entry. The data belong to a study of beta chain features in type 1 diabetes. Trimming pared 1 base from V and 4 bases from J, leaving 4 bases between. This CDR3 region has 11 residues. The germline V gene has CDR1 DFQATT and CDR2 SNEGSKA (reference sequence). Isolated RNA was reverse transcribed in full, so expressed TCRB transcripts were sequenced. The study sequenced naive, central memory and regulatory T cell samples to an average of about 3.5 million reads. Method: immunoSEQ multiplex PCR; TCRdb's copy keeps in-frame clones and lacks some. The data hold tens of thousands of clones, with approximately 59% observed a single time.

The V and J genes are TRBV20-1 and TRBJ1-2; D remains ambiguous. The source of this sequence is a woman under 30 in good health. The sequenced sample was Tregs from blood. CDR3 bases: TGCAGTGCTAGAGCTACCTATGGCTACACCTTC. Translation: CSARATYGYTF.